The source of this TCR beta chain is a study of blood T cell repertoires in COVID-19. CDR3 size: 16 residues. Germline CDR1 is SGHTA and CDR2 is FQGTGA. Trimming removed 3 bases from V and 2 bases from J, with 15 bases in between. The repertoire was sequenced with immunoSEQ multiplex PCR; TCRdb's copy has only in-frame clones and lacks some. This table has around 240,000 clones, approximately 91% appearing once. This clonotype originated in a human donor in a cohort exposed to, infected with or recovered from COVID-19 (not recorded which). The donor label of this sample is uncertain. The chain couples TRBV7-3 to TRBJ2-3, with D possibly TRBD2 on 6 matching bases. The sample comprised PBMCs or T cells enriched from blood (not recorded which). The CDR3 coding sequence is TGTGCCAGCAGCTTGGGATATAGCGGAAACACAGATACGCAGTATTTT. This gives the protein CASSLGYSGNTDTQYF.